This record concerns one TCR beta chain sequence. The target of this receptor is not known. No base quality information exists; no much larger clone differs at one position. No immune events, such as infections, were documented for the healthy donors during the collection period. Healthy-donor blood repertoires served as a training cohort to calibrate time-dependent variance in a beta-binomial model of T-cell clone differential abundance. The training cohort comprised roughly ten healthy donors, 3 female and 7 male. An age range of roughly 29 to 64 years, with an average of around 44 years, was recorded for the donors. Whole blood, obtained from a commercial supplier, was collected from each healthy donor at three time points spaced approximately two weeks apart. Genomic DNA was extracted from unsorted whole blood for immunosequencing. The sample is drawn from a study of identifying expanded T cells in peripheral blood (dated by TCRdb to the late 2010s). With respect to the entire study: Separate aliquots of the same genomic DNA pool were sequenced to produce technical replicates, and four replicates were compared in pairs.

The CDR3 starts with the cysteine, ends with the phenylalanine, and has 15 residues. Here the CDR3 DNA is all that survives: 45 bases in frame from base 1. CDR1 and CDR2, looked up from the germline V gene, are SQVTM and ANQGSEA. V has 8 bases trimmed and J has 2 bases trimmed; junction bases matching no gene number 14. What the work shows at the level of the full study, not this receptor alone: Across all healthy-donor time intervals, the beta-binomial model significantly cut both the number of clones called differentially abundant and the false-positive rate. Variance in clone template counts between roughly 2-week samples significantly increased with total template count across all healthy donors. The binomial model flagged about 1.2 differentially abundant clones between technical replicates, compared with around 15 over around two weeks and 19 over about four weeks. The authors expected biological variance in healthy repertoires might increase further over much longer intervals such as months to years.

The immunoSEQ Assay, which relies on bias-controlled multiplex PCR amplification of genomic DNA, was used to profile TCRbeta CDR3 regions. Processing in the source paper ran as follows. The absolute abundance of each unique TCRbeta CDR3 region was quantified after sequences were collapsed and filtered. Differential abundance was tested with a binomial (Fisher-equivalent) model and with a beta-binomial model adding time-dependent variance fitted from healthy donors. Clones with fewer than 5 combined templates were removed, and differential abundance was called for clones with a Benjamini-Hochberg FDR below 0.01. The form v = (b*log(k)+a)^2 was used to model beta-binomial variance as a function of total template count across the two samples. TCRdb stores this immuneACCESS table with in-frame sequences only. Part of the clones is absent; in the studies checked, under half of the shortfall reflects unresolved V genes, and no reason is known for the rest. That table gives V, J and clone size, and the DNA gave D and trimming. Here the sample has 70,000 to 100,000 clones; roughly 90% occur a single time. Clones ranked in the top ten supply about 3.9% of the sample.

The receptor was isolated from a person aged 18 to 75 in good health. Recombination connected TRBV29-1 to TRBJ1-2; 7 bases in the middle match TRBD1. The sample was blood. The CDR3 amino acid sequence is: CSPRQGLPLNYGYTF. The nucleotides read TGCAGCCCAAGACAGGGTTTGCCTCTCAACTATGGCTACACCTTC.